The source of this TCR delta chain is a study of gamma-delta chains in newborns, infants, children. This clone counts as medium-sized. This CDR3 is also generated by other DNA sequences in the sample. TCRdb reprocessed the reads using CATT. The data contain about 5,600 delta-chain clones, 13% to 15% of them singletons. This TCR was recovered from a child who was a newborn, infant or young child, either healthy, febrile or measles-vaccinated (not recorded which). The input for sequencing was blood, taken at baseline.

CDR3 sequence (DNA): TGTGCCTGTGACCCCGTACTGGGGGACACAGCACAACTCTTCTTT. Translated, it gives CACDPVLGDTAQLFF. The J gene is TRDJ2, the V gene TRDV2, with TRDD3 identical over 9 bases. The CDR3 contains 15 residues. V lost 3 bases and J lost 5; bases outside the gene matches: 6. Germline CDR1 and CDR2: GEAIGNYY and EKD.